This paragraph reports one T cell receptor beta chain. Some clones are missing from TCRdb's copy, which holds only in-frame ones; the method was immunoSEQ multiplex PCR. This sample has 160,000 or so clones; about nine tenths occur once, and the top ten carry roughly a sixth. This sample is drawn from a study of blood T cell repertoires in COVID-19. Germline CDR1 SGHRS, CDR2 YFSETQ. The CDR3 is 15 amino acids. Unmatched junction bases numbered 9, after V lost 4 bases and J lost 9 bases. The sequence was collected from a man between 60 and 70 years old with active or convalescent COVID-19. Sequencing was done on a sample of peripheral blood. The rearrangement joins TRBV5-1 to TRBJ2-1, with 11 bases identical to TRBD1. CDR3 amino acids: CASSLDRGQGSEQFF. The DNA for the CDR3 is TGCGCCAGCAGCCTGGACAGGGGGCAGGGTAGTGAGCAGTTCTTC.